One and the same sample provided the 31 T cell receptor beta chains below, sequenced in a study of Ad26.COV2.S vaccination and SARS-CoV-2 variants. Sequencing was performed with immunoSEQ multiplex PCR; in TCRdb, only in-frame clones are kept and a portion is missing. The sample records hundreds of thousands of clones, about 87% being singletons. Treatment described: over 15 received Ad26.COV2.S at low or high dose, single or two shots; about 5 received placebo; per-sample allocation not given. Sampling was performed 63 days after the first vaccine or placebo injection. Material: peripheral blood, obtained in a trial of Ad26.COV2.S vaccine versus placebo. These receptors all stem from a person aged 18-60 years who received the Ad26.COV2.S COVID-19 vaccine or a placebo.

The genes are TRBV9 and TRBJ1-1; D ambiguous. This CDR3 spans 16 amino acids. In germline, CDR1 is SGDLS, CDR2 YYNGEE. Between the trimmed V and J ends, which lost 5 bases and 1 base, there was a span of 18 bases. The DNA of the CDR3 is TGTGCCAGCAGACCGGGAGAAGGGATAACGAACACTGAAGCTTTCTTT. It is translated as CASRPGEGITNTEAFF.

The table lists this clone with a few counts. The chain recombines TRBV10-3 with TRBJ2-2; D not resolved. The CDR3 totals 15 residues. Trimming took 3 bases from V and 3 from J, leaving 11 bases between them. Germline values: CDR1 ENHRY, CDR2 SYGVKD. CDR3 DNA sequence: TGTGCCATCAGTGACTCGCAGGTCCACACCGGGGAGCTGTTTTTT. Translating gives CAISDSQVHTGELFF.

The chain carries TRBV7-9 and TRBJ2-1, with 10 bases matching TRBD2. V lost 1 base to trimming and J lost 2 bases; unmatched junction nucleotides: 11. Per the germline V gene, CDR1 is SEHNR and CDR2 is FQNEAQ (reference sequence). CDR3 size: 19 residues. The CDR3 sequence is CASSLVGRASGRAYNEQFF. The DNA for the CDR3 is TGTGCCAGCAGCTTAGTGGGCAGGGCGAGCGGGAGGGCCTACAATGAGCAGTTCTTC.

The chain has TRBV25-1 and TRBJ2-2; maybe TRBD1 (6 bases). Trimming stripped 5 bases from V and 1 base from J, with 14 bases between. CDR3 length: 16 residues. Germline-derived CDR1 and CDR2 are MGHDK and SYGVNS. The CDR3 DNA reads as TGTGCCAGCAGTCTCTACAGGGCCATGAACACCGGGGAGCTGTTTTTT. It yields the protein CASSLYRAMNTGELFF. Full variable domain (rest looked up from reference TRBV25-1 and TRBJ2-2): EADIYQTPRYLVIGTGKKITLECSQTMGHDKMYWYQQDPGMELHLIHYSYGVNSTEKGDLSSESTVSRIRTEHFPLTLESARPSHTSQYLCASSLYRAMNTGELFFGEGSRLTVL.

This rearrangement joins TRBV4-3 to TRBJ1-6; D ambiguous. Trimming removed 0 bases from V and 4 bases from J, with 7 bases in between. This CDR3 is built from 15 residues. Germline V gene lookup returns CDR1 LGHNA and CDR2 YSLEER. CDR3 nucleotides: TGCGCCAGCAGCCAAGACCCGGCGTATAATTCACCCCTCCACTTT. This translates into CASSQDPAYNSPLHF.

This sequence joins TRBV6-5 and TRBJ2-7; tentative D call: TRBD1 (6 bases). The length of the CDR3 is 12 residues. Looked up from germline, CDR1 is MNHEY and CDR2 is SVGAGI. Trimming pared 6 bases from V and 4 bases from J, leaving 10 bases between. The CDR3: CASRDRNYEQYF. In DNA, the CDR3 is TGTGCCAGCAGGGACAGAAATTACGAGCAGTACTTC.

V gene TRBV7-3 combines with J gene TRBJ2-1; TRBD2 matches 7 bases. Germline lookup yields CDR1 SGHTA and CDR2 FQGTGA. V was clipped by 5 bases and J by 11 bases; unmatched bases: 9. This CDR3 region has 13 residues. CDR3 region: CASSQNAGVQQFF. CDR3 sequence (DNA): TGTGCCAGCAGCCAGAACGCGGGAGTACAGCAGTTCTTC.

This chain links TRBV2 with TRBJ2-1, with a weak D call TRBD2 (6 bases). CDR1 and CDR2 (germline): SNHLY, FYNNEI. Trimming removed 7 bases from V and 6 bases from J, with 13 bases in between. The CDR3 runs 13 residues. CDR3 loop: CASTVTSSNEQFF. Written as DNA, the CDR3 is TGTGCCAGCACAGTAACTAGCTCCAATGAGCAGTTCTTC.

V usage is TRBV7-9 and J usage is TRBJ2-7; 7 bases agree with TRBD1. The V gene's germline CDR1 is SEHNR and CDR2 FQNEAQ (reference sequence). The CDR3 length is 13 residues. V lost 5 bases, J lost 4 bases, and 5 bases stayed unmatched. The CDR3 nucleotides are TGTGCCAGCAGCGCTAGGGACAGTTACGAGCAGTACTTC. This gives the protein CASSARDSYEQYF.

This chain links TRBV27 with TRBJ2-7; D is unclear. Trimming left V 3 bases short and J 0 bases short, with 12 bases between. The CDR3 is 15 amino acids. From germline, CDR1 is MNHEY and CDR2 SMNVEV (reference sequence). CDR3 amino acids: CASSLISSTSYEQYF. The DNA for the CDR3 is TGTGCCAGCAGTTTGATATCCAGTACCTCCTACGAGCAGTACTTC.

This clone was recorded a few times. The chain has TRBV5-6 and TRBJ1-6, with 8 positions matching TRBD1. Germline assignment: CDR1 SGHDT and CDR2 YYEEEE. This CDR3 is built from 18 residues. Trimming took 1 base from V and 3 from J; bases not matched to a gene: 9. The CDR3 DNA reads TGTGCCAGCAGCTTGAGGGCAGGGGGCGTCAACTATAATTCACCCCTCCACTTT. It encodes CASSLRAGGVNYNSPLHF.

This rearrangement joins TRBV2 to TRBJ2-7, with TRBD1 matching 7 bases. Germline V gene sequence: CDR1 SNHLY, CDR2 FYNNEI. V lost 7 bases to trimming and J lost 2 bases; unmatched junction nucleotides: 8. The CDR3 is 14 residues long. The DNA of the CDR3 is TGTGCCAGCACGCGACAGGGTGACACCTACGAGCAGTACTTC. Its translation: CASTRQGDTYEQYF.

J is TRBJ2-1 and V is TRBV7-9; maybe TRBD2 (6 bases). Trimming shortened V by 3 bases and J by 3 bases, and 9 bases separated the two germline ends. Germline-derived CDR1 and CDR2 are SEHNR and FQNEAQ (reference sequence). CDR3 length: 14 residues. CDR3 region: CASSFGGNYNEQFF. CDR3 DNA sequence: TGTGCCAGCAGCTTTGGGGGGAACTACAATGAGCAGTTCTTC.

The chain uses TRBV9 and TRBJ2-1, with 11 nucleotides matching TRBD2. CDR3 length: 14 residues. Germline V CDR1 and CDR2: SGDLS, YYNGEE. The V segment lost 5 bases and the J segment 9 bases; nucleotides outside the gene matches: 7. The CDR3, as DNA: TGTGCCAGCAGTGATAGCGGGGGGGCCCTTGAGCAGTTCTTC. Amino acid sequence: CASSDSGGALEQFF.

The J gene is TRBJ1-1, the V gene TRBV5-1, with D possibly being TRBD1 (5 bases). Germline V lookup: CDR1 SGHRS, CDR2 YFSETQ. This CDR3 region has 15 residues. Trimming removed 4 bases at V and 5 bases at J, with 18 bases between. The CDR3 DNA reads as TGCGCCAGCAGCCCGCGGGTGGGGGGTGCAACTGAAGCTTTCTTT. It codes for CASSPRVGGATEAFF.

This chain links TRBV5-5 with TRBJ2-7; D possibly matches TRBD1 or TRBD2 (5 bases each). The germline V and J ends were trimmed by 4 bases and 3 bases, with 17 bases remaining between them. The CDR3 extends over 15 amino acids. Germline-derived CDR1 and CDR2 are SGHKS and YYEKEE (reference sequence). CDR3 in DNA: TGTGCCAGCAGCCACGGGACGTCGCGACTCTACGAGCAGTACTTC. This codes for CASSHGTSRLYEQYF.

This chain uses TRBV7-8 with TRBJ2-1; possible D gene TRBD2, 5 bases. The V gene lost 5 bases and the J gene lost 0 bases, with 14 bases spanning the gap. Germline V gene data show CDR1 as SGHVS and CDR2 as FQNEAQ. The CDR3 covers 16 residues. CDR3 DNA sequence: TGTGCCAGCAGCCCTATTACGGGATTCTCCTACAATGAGCAGTTCTTC. Encoded protein: CASSPITGFSYNEQFF.

J is TRBJ1-2 and V is TRBV18; no reliable D call. The CDR3 is 15 residues long. V lost 3 bases and J lost 3, with 14 bases in between. Germline V gene data show CDR1 as KGHSH and CDR2 as LQKENI. The CDR3 sequence: CASSPSRSSHYGYTF. The CDR3 DNA follows: TGTGCCAGCTCACCGTCTCGTTCCAGCCACTATGGCTACACCTTC.

The chain uses TRBV3-1 (or the pseudogene TRBV3-2) and TRBJ2-4; D gene unclear. CDR1 is LGHDT and CDR2 is YNNKEL in the germline V gene (reference sequence). V lost 2 bases, J lost 5 bases, and 10 bases lay in between. The length of the CDR3 is 14 residues. CDR3 loop: CASSQKGLENIQYF. In DNA, the CDR3 is TGTGCCAGCAGCCAAAAAGGGTTAGAAAACATTCAGTACTTC.

J is TRBJ2-2 and V is TRBV11-2; TRBD2 matches at 10 bases. The CDR3 loop spans 15 amino acids. V lost 4 bases, J lost 7 bases, and 6 bases stayed unmatched. The germline V gene has CDR1 SGHAT and CDR2 FQNNGV. This CDR3 is CASSSAGGPGGELFF. The CDR3 DNA reads TGTGCCAGCAGCTCAGCGGGAGGGCCAGGCGGGGAGCTGTTTTTT.

The chain employs TRBV9 and TRBJ2-7, with TRBD2 identical over 7 bases. V was pared by 0 bases and J by 7 bases, with 10 bases of the junction left unmatched. The V gene's germline CDR1 is SGDLS and CDR2 YYNGEE. CDR3 length equals 15 residues. As DNA, the CDR3 is TGTGCCAGCAGCGTAGGTCCTAGCGGAGTGGGAGAGCAGTACTTC. This translates into CASSVGPSGVGEQYF.

The chain couples TRBV11-2 to TRBJ1-4, with TRBD1 identical over 8 bases. The ends lost 5 bases at V and 8 bases at J; junction bases unmatched: 13. CDR1 and CDR2 from the germline V gene are SGHAT and FQNNGV. This CDR3 is built from 16 residues. The chain's CDR3 is CASSGRTGFGWEKLFF. For the CDR3, the DNA is TGTGCCAGCAGCGGCAGGACAGGGTTCGGGTGGGAAAAACTGTTTTTT. Using reference TRBV11-2 and TRBJ1-4 for the parts outside the CDR3, the full variable domain is EAGVAQSPRYKIIEKRQSVAFWCNPISGHATLYWYQQILGQGPKLLIQFQNNGVVDDSQLPKDRFSAERLKGVDSTLKIQPAKLEDSAVYLCASSGRTGFGWEKLFFGSGTQLSVL.

The V gene is TRBV19, the J gene TRBJ2-1; TRBD2 aligns across 11 bases. CDR3 length: 15 amino acids. Germline trimming cut 5 bases from V and 3 bases from J; bases unmatched to any gene: 3. Germline V lookup: CDR1 LNHDA, CDR2 SQIVND (reference sequence). This CDR3 is CASSRGLAVYNEQFF. The CDR3 nucleotides are TGTGCCAGTAGTCGGGGACTAGCGGTCTACAATGAGCAGTTCTTC. The whole variable domain, remainder taken from reference TRBV19 and TRBJ2-1, is DGGITQSPKYLFRKEGQNVTLSCEQNLNHDAMYWYRQDPGQGLRLIYYSQIVNDFQKGDIAEGYSVSREKKESFPLTVTSAQKNPTAFYLCASSRGLAVYNEQFFGPGTRLTVL.

The chain has TRBV12-3 or TRBV12-4 and TRBJ2-5, with TRBD2 matching 8 bases. V shed 5 bases, J shed 7 bases, and the junction held 6 bases outside the gene matches. CDR3 length: 13 amino acids. Written as DNA, the CDR3 is TGTGCCAGCAGTCCAGGACTAGCTGGGACCCAGTACTTC. Encoded protein: CASSPGLAGTQYF.

V usage is TRBV12-5 and J usage is TRBJ2-1, with D tentatively TRBD2 (6 bases). This CDR3 contains 16 residues. Germline assignment: CDR1 LGHNT and CDR2 FRNRAP. V lost 5 bases and J 1 base, leaving 15 bases between the germline ends. The CDR3 loop is CASGPGGSGSYNEQFF. CDR3 DNA sequence: TGTGCTAGTGGTCCCGGTGGTAGCGGTTCCTACAATGAGCAGTTCTTC. Full variable domain (rest looked up from reference TRBV12-5 and TRBJ2-1): DARVTQTPRHKVTEMGQEVTMRCQPILGHNTVFWYRQTMMQGLELLAYFRNRAPLDDSGMPKDRFSAEMPDATLATLKIQPSEPRDSAVYFCASGPGGSGSYNEQFFGPGTRLTVL.

The J gene is TRBJ2-5, the V gene TRBV9; 8 nucleotides match TRBD1. Germline-derived CDR1 and CDR2 are SGDLS and YYNGEE. Trimming at V came to 2 bases and at J to 3 bases, leaving 12 bases not matched to a gene. The CDR3 sequence is 17 residues long. CDR3 nucleotide sequence: TGTGCCAGCAGCGTGAGAGGTCGGACAGGGTCGGAAGAGACCCAGTACTTC. Its protein product is CASSVRGRTGSEETQYF. The entire variable domain, with the rest obtained from reference TRBV9 and TRBJ2-5, is as follows: DSGVTQTPKHLITATGQRVTLRCSPRSGDLSVYWYQQSLDQGLQFLIQYYNGEERAKGNILERFSAQQFPDLHSELNLSSLELGDSALYFCASSVRGRTGSEETQYFGPGTRLLVL.

The chain has TRBV12-3 or TRBV12-4 and TRBJ2-5; unclear D gene. This CDR3 has 11 amino acids. V lost 4 bases, J lost 3 bases, and 3 bases lay in between. In DNA form, the CDR3 reads TGTGCCAGCAGTTCTAAAGAGACCCAGTACTTC. Encoded protein: CASSSKETQYF.

This clone has only one observation. DNA of the CDR3: TGTGCCAGCAGCTCACGGGACAGGGGAGGTGCTGGTAATCAGCCCCAGCATTTT. It yields the protein CASSSRDRGGAGNQPQHF. The J gene is TRBJ1-5, the V gene TRBV3-1 (or the pseudogene TRBV3-2), with 10 positions matching TRBD1. The V segment lost 5 bases and the J segment 4 bases; nucleotides outside the gene matches: 14. The CDR3 covers 18 residues. The V gene's germline CDR1 is LGHDT and CDR2 YNNKEL (reference sequence).

This clone has ten or more counts. J is TRBJ1-1 and V is TRBV9, with D perhaps TRBD1 (5 bases). Trimming removed 4 bases from V and 8 bases from J, with 18 bases in between. The germline V gene encodes CDR1 SGDLS and CDR2 YYNGEE. CDR3 size: 14 residues. The chain's CDR3 is CASSYQSASGEAFF. The CDR3 DNA reads as TGTGCCAGCAGCTACCAATCGGCCTCAGGGGAAGCTTTCTTT.

V is TRBV7-2 and J is TRBJ2-2; TRBD1 aligns across 9 bases. This CDR3 spans 15 amino acids. Trimming at V came to 5 bases and at J to 5 bases, leaving 6 bases not matched to a gene. Per germline, CDR1 SGHTA and CDR2 FQGNSA. The CDR3 DNA reads TGTGCCAGCAGCCCGGGACAGGGCTTGACCGGGGAGCTGTTTTTT. It encodes CASSPGQGLTGELFF.

The rearrangement uses TRBV6-5 and TRBJ1-1, with D perhaps TRBD1 (6 bases). The germline V and J ends were trimmed by 10 bases and 11 bases, with 23 bases remaining between them. The CDR3 extends over 13 amino acids. The germline CDR1 and CDR2 sequences are MNHEY and SVGAGI. CDR3 DNA sequence: TGTGCCACCTCCCCCTCGGGGGCCCCCGCCGCTTTCTTT. Translation: CATSPSGAPAAFF.